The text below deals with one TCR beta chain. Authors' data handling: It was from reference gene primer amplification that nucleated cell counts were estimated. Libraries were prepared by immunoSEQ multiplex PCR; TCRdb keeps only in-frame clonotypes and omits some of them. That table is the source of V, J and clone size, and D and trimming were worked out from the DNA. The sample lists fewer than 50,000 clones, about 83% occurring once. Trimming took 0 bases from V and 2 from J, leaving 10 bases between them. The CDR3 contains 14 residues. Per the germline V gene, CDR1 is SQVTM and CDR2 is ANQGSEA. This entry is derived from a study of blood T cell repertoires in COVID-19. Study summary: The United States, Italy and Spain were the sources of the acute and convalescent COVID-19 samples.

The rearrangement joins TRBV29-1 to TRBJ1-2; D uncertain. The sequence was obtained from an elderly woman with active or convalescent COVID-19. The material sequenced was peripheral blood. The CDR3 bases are TGCAGCGTTGAAGATTATCCCCTAAACTATGGCTACACCTTC. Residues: CSVEDYPLNYGYTF. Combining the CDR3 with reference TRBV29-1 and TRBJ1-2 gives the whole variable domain SAVISQKPSRDICQRGTSLTIQCQVDSQVTMMFWYRQQPGQSLTLIATANQGSEATYESGFVIDKFPISRPNLTFSTLTVSNMSPEDSSIYLCSVEDYPLNYGYTFGSGTRLTVV.